The text below deals with one T cell receptor (beta chain). Libraries were prepared by immunoSEQ multiplex PCR; TCRdb keeps only in-frame clonotypes and omits some of them. The sample includes 510,000 or so clones, roughly nine tenths of them seen just once. The CDR3 loop spans 13 amino acids. Germline V gene lookup returns CDR1 MNHEY and CDR2 SMNVEV (reference sequence). With 4 bases removed from V and 6 bases from J, the gap between germline ends came to 10 bases. The record originates from a study of Ad26.COV2.S vaccination and SARS-CoV-2 variants. At the level of the study: Intramuscular Ad26.COV2.S doses were given once or twice, 56 days apart.

The treatment was: some 20 received Ad26.COV2.S at low or high dose, single or two shots; a few received placebo; per-sample allocation not given. Day 63 after the first injection of vaccine or placebo was the sampling time. Whoever gave the sample was an adult aged 18-55 years in Boston. SARS-CoV-2 spike from the Wuhan strain was encoded by the vaccine, an Ad26 vector. This material consisted of peripheral blood, taken in a trial of Ad26.COV2.S vaccine versus placebo. The TCR originated in a person between 18 and 59 years old who received the Ad26.COV2.S COVID-19 vaccine or a placebo. The chain couples TRBV27 to TRBJ2-1; D gene unclear. In DNA form, the CDR3 reads TGTGCCAGCAGTTCAGGCGGAGCCAATGAGCAGTTCTTC. Translation: CASSSGGANEQFF.